This TCR beta chain emerged from a study of blood T cell repertoires in COVID-19. Study background: Samples of COVID-19 (acute and convalescent) were obtained from the United States, Italy and Spain. PBMCs, B-cell-depleted T cells, or T cells provided the cDNA or gDNA that made up the material.

To note about this clone: An end of the junction differs from the germline gene, which may be a read error.

Germline CDR1 reads SSHAT; CDR2 reads FNYEAQ (reference sequence). CDR3 size: 13 residues. Authors' methods: By means of reference gene primer amplification, nucleated cell counts were estimated. The assay was immunoSEQ multiplex PCR, and TCRdb's table has in-frame clones only and misses some. Clone size and the V and J calls come from that table; the DNA yielded D and trimming. The table lists around 100,000 clones, just under 85% of them singletons, with around an eighth in the top ten. The TCR was taken from a man aged 45-65 years with active or convalescent COVID-19. The rearrangement links TRBV7-7 to TRBJ2-5; maybe TRBD1 (5 bases). Sequenced: peripheral blood. CDR3 bases: TGTGCTAGCAGCTTAGTAGGGGTCGAGACCCAGTACTTC. Encoded protein: CASSLVGVETQYF.